These 2 T cell receptor beta chains came from one sample sequenced in a study of monozygotic twins with inflammatory bowel disease. Using the 5' RACE reads, TCRdb records one entry per CDR3 protein without DNA. This sample's clone table lists 150,000 or so distinct CDR3 sequences. The specimen was blood. The receptor set was obtained from a human donor with ulcerative colitis or Crohn's disease, or a healthy co-twin of an affected twin (not recorded which).

This chain joins TRBV6-2 or TRBV6-3 and TRBJ2-1; as DNA is missing, the TRBD2 call by TCRdb cannot be tested. Per germline, CDR1 MNHEY and CDR2 SVGEGT. The CDR3 has 14 residues. CDR3 loop: CASSVEAFAVGQFF.

The chain joins TRBV4-2 to TRBJ2-1; TCRdb calls TRBD2, which cannot be checked without DNA. Germline V gives CDR1 LGHNA, CDR2 YNFKEQ. This CDR3 is built from 19 residues. The CDR3 protein is CASSQATSGRAGTIYEQFF.